This paragraph reports one TCR beta chain. Its antigen is not known. TRB rearrangements were amplified by touch-down multiplex PCR with mixed TRB-A/B primers. TCRdb reprocessed the multiplex PCR reads and reports one entry per CDR3 protein, with no DNA. The table for this sample gives about 8,100 distinct CDR3 sequences. TRB amplification used 250 ng of peripheral blood genomic DNA. The CDR3 has 15 residues. In germline, CDR1 is MNHEY, CDR2 SMNVEV (reference sequence). This sample was included in a study of T cell clusters in autoimmune cytopenias. Overall study context: A median of roughly 53,000 TRB reads per sample yielded a median roughly 2,500 distinct clonotypes. Study-level findings and limits: Primary autoimmune cytopenia patients appeared to lack physiological T cell clusters present in healthy donors.

The clonotype was recovered from a human donor with an autoimmune cytopenia or autoimmune hepatitis (not recorded which). The chain joins TRBV27 to TRBJ1-2; with no DNA, the TCRdb D assignment of TRBD1 cannot be verified. The sample taken for sequencing was peripheral blood. The CDR3 reads CASSTRQGPNYGYTF.